The 30 T cell receptor beta chains below all came from one sample that was sequenced in a study of cytomegalovirus exposure and HLA in healthy donors. Vbeta (60) and Jbeta (13) primers were used in the PCR. This table comes from immunoSEQ multiplex PCR, and its TCRdb copy is limited to in-frame clones, with some not included. Among around 100,000 clones listed, 60% to 80% were seen once. The sequencing input was PBMCs. The receptors here all came from a man between 50 and 59 years old in good health and CMV-seropositive.

The chain recombines TRBV2 with TRBJ1-1; the D gene is possibly TRBD1 (6 bases). The ends were cut back, 4 bases at V and 0 bases at J, with 12 bases in the middle. This CDR3 is 15 amino acids long. The germline V gene encodes CDR1 SNHLY and CDR2 FYNNEI. CDR3 sequence: CASSGGGPVNTEAFF. The CDR3 DNA reads TGTGCCAGCAGTGGGGGGGGCCCCGTGAACACTGAAGCTTTCTTT. Full variable domain (rest looked up from reference TRBV2 and TRBJ1-1): EPEVTQTPSHQVTQMGQEVILRCVPISNHLYFYWYRQILGQKVEFLVSFYNNEISEKSEIFDDQFSVERPDGSNFTLKIRSTKLEDSAMYFCASSGGGPVNTEAFFGQGTRLTVV.

The rearrangement links TRBV14 to TRBJ2-3, with a weak D call TRBD1 (7 bases). This CDR3 comprises 14 residues. Germline V gene data show CDR1 as SGHDN and CDR2 as FVKESK. The V and J ends lost 4 bases and 4 bases respectively, with 12 bases between them. CDR3 DNA sequence: TGTGCCAGCAGCCTTTCCAGGGGGGCAGATACGCAGTATTTT. Its translation: CASSLSRGADTQYF.

The V gene is TRBV7-9, the J gene TRBJ1-5, with a possible D match to TRBD1 (5 bases). The CDR3 totals 17 residues. Germline V gene lookup returns CDR1 SEHNR and CDR2 FQNEAQ (reference sequence). Between the trimmed V and J ends, which lost 1 base and 5 bases, there was a span of 18 bases. The CDR3 DNA is TGTGCCAGCAGCTTAGGACGGCAGGGTTCATCTCATCAGCCCCAGCATTTT. It is translated as CASSLGRQGSSHQPQHF.

The J gene is TRBJ2-1, the V gene TRBV21-1; the D call in the table, TRBD2, was not verified against the DNA. TRBV21-1 is a pseudogene locus. CDR3 length: 15 residues. The CDR3 is CASSNAGSSYNEQFF. DNA of the CDR3: TGTGCCAGCAGCAATGCGGGGAGCTCCTACAATGAGCAGTTCTTC.

The rearrangement joins TRBV5-1 to TRBJ2-1, with TRBD2 as a possible D gene (6 bases). CDR3 size: 14 residues. Trimming removed 2 bases from V and 5 bases from J, with 11 bases in between. The germline V gene encodes CDR1 SGHRS and CDR2 YFSETQ. DNA for the CDR3: TGCGCCAGCAGCTTAAGGGGAGGCAACAATGAGCAGTTCTTC. Its translation is CASSLRGGNNEQFF.

This chain links TRBV5-6 with TRBJ1-1, with a possible D match to TRBD1 (5 bases). CDR1 is SGHDT, CDR2 YYEEEE, per germline. Trimming removed 1 base at V and 0 bases at J, with 7 bases between. The CDR3 is 14 residues long. This CDR3 is CASSLRGVNTEAFF. The CDR3 DNA follows: TGTGCCAGCAGCTTGCGGGGGGTGAACACTGAAGCTTTCTTT.

The gene calls are TRBV28 and TRBJ1-5, with 10 nucleotides matching TRBD1. In germline, CDR1 is MDHEN, CDR2 SYDVKM. With V trimmed by 6 bases and J by 6 bases, 8 bases remained unmatched. The CDR3 consists of 15 residues. In DNA form, the CDR3 reads TGTGCCAGCAGCCGTCCCGGGACAGGGGTTCAGCCCCAGCATTTT. It codes for CASSRPGTGVQPQHF. Together with reference TRBV28 and TRBJ1-5, the CDR3 gives the full variable domain: DVKVTQSSRYLVKRTGEKVFLECVQDMDHENMFWYRQDPGLGLRLIYFSYDVKMKEKGDIPEGYSVSREKKERFSLILESASTNQTSMYLCASSRPGTGVQPQHFGDGTRLSIL.

This clone was observed a few times. The V and J genes are TRBV27 and TRBJ2-7; 7 bases line up with TRBD1. The length of the CDR3 is 15 residues. V lost 5 bases, J lost 4 bases, and 11 bases stayed unmatched. The germline CDR1 and CDR2 sequences are MNHEY and SMNVEV (reference sequence). As DNA, the CDR3 is TGTGCCAGCAGTCTCACCTCAGGGGGTTTATACGAGCAGTACTTC. Translated: CASSLTSGGLYEQYF.

Note on this clone: The sample contains more than one DNA sequence encoding this CDR3. The chain joins TRBV2 to TRBJ1-3; D possibly corresponds to TRBD1 (6 bases). CDR3 length equals 15 residues. V was cut by 4 bases and J by 0 bases, with 10 bases left in between. Germline V gene sequence: CDR1 SNHLY, CDR2 FYNNEI. The CDR3 region is CASSADSHSGNTIYF. Written as DNA, the CDR3 is TGTGCCAGCAGTGCGGACAGCCACTCTGGAAACACCATATATTTT.

J is TRBJ1-2 and V is TRBV30; 7 positions match TRBD1. Unmatched junction bases numbered 12, after V lost 4 bases and J lost 7 bases. Germline V gives CDR1 GTSNPN, CDR2 SVGIG (reference sequence). The CDR3 is made up of 14 amino acids. The CDR3 loop is CAWNPAGGNAGYTF. DNA for the CDR3: TGTGCCTGGAACCCGGCAGGGGGTAACGCTGGCTACACCTTC.

CDR3 sequence reads: CASSEGVTRGSYEQYF. DNA of the CDR3: TGTGCCAGCAGCGAGGGGGTCACTCGGGGTAGCTACGAGCAGTACTTC. The rearrangement joins TRBV9 to TRBJ2-7; maybe TRBD1 (6 bases). V was trimmed by 3 bases and J by 3 bases, leaving 19 bases between them. Germline CDR1 reads SGDLS; CDR2 reads YYNGEE. This CDR3 contains 16 residues.

The gene calls are TRBV2 and TRBJ2-7; 7 positions agree with TRBD1. Germline V lookup: CDR1 SNHLY, CDR2 FYNNEI. Trimming took 8 bases from V and 4 from J; bases not matched to a gene: 8. CDR3 length: 13 residues. Written as DNA, the CDR3 is TGTGCCAGCGACCGGGACAGTCTTTACGAGCAGTACTTC. Its translation is CASDRDSLYEQYF.

The gene calls are TRBV28 and TRBJ2-3, with TRBD1 as a possible D gene (6 bases). Trimming took 7 bases from V and 2 from J, leaving 19 bases between them. CDR1 and CDR2 from the germline V gene are MDHEN and SYDVKM. The CDR3 has 16 amino acids. For the CDR3, the DNA is TGTGCCAGCACTGTGTCAGGGGTCCCCTTCACAGATACGCAGTATTTT. This codes for CASTVSGVPFTDTQYF.

The rearrangement links TRBV28 to TRBJ2-1; weak D call: TRBD2 (7 bases). The CDR3 is made up of 18 amino acids. Between the trimmed V and J ends, which lost 2 bases and 1 base, there was a span of 18 bases. Germline V lookup: CDR1 MDHEN, CDR2 SYDVKM. As DNA, the CDR3 is TGTGCCAGCAGTTTACACCCCGGGGGAGGGGGTTCCTACAATGAGCAGTTCTTC. As protein: CASSLHPGGGGSYNEQFF.

CDR3 coding DNA: TGTGCCATCAGTGGGTCGAGCGGGACGAATGAGCAGTTCTTC. It encodes CAISGSSGTNEQFF. V is TRBV10-3 and J is TRBJ2-1, with 7 bases matching TRBD2. The CDR3 has 14 amino acids. CDR1 is ENHRY, CDR2 SYGVKD, per germline. V lost 4 bases, J lost 7 bases, and 7 bases stayed unmatched.

V gene TRBV4-1 combines with J gene TRBJ2-1; 10 nucleotides align to TRBD1. Germline V lookup: CDR1 MGHRA, CDR2 YSYEKL. This CDR3 is 15 amino acids long. V was pared by 1 base and J by 6 bases, with 3 bases of the junction left unmatched. CDR3 protein: CASSQARTGGNEQFF. The CDR3 DNA reads TGCGCCAGCAGCCAAGCGAGGACAGGGGGCAATGAGCAGTTCTTC.

The V call is TRBV7-6, the J call TRBJ2-1; 7 positions agree with TRBD1. The CDR3 covers 18 residues. V dropped 5 bases and J dropped 8; count of bases not matched to a gene: 21. CDR1 and CDR2 from the germline V gene are SGHVS and FNYEAQ. DNA for the CDR3: TGTGCCAGCAGCCCAACCTCCGGGTTTACAGGGGATGTTGATGAGCAGTTCTTC. It translates to CASSPTSGFTGDVDEQFF.

This clone appeared a few times. V gene TRBV5-1 combines with J gene TRBJ2-2; 8 nucleotides match TRBD2. CDR1 is SGHRS, CDR2 YFSETQ, per germline. J lost 1 base, V lost 2 bases, and 4 bases had no gene match. The CDR3 contains 16 residues. The CDR3: CASSLMSGRNTGELFF. CDR3 sequence (DNA): TGCGCCAGCAGCTTAATGAGCGGGAGGAACACCGGGGAGCTGTTTTTT.

V and J are TRBV6-1 and TRBJ1-1; D is possibly TRBD1 (5 bases). The V end lost 2 bases, the J end lost 5 bases, and 9 bases lay between the germline ends. Germline assignment: CDR1 MNHNS and CDR2 SASEGT. CDR3 size: 13 residues. CDR3 bases: TGTGCCAGCAGTGAATTGGGGGGGACTGAAGCTTTCTTT. Its protein product is CASSELGGTEAFF.

The chain links TRBV14 to TRBJ2-5; D may be TRBD1 (5 bases). The CDR3 extends over 16 amino acids. Trimming left V 1 base short and J 5 bases short, with 17 bases between. Germline assignment: CDR1 SGHDN and CDR2 FVKESK. CDR3 in amino acids: CASSQVQGARWETQYF. The DNA for the CDR3 is TGTGCCAGCAGCCAAGTCCAAGGGGCTAGGTGGGAGACCCAGTACTTC.

This rearrangement joins TRBV27 to TRBJ1-5; unclear D gene. The CDR3 loop spans 15 amino acids. Deletions cut 2 bases from V and 3 bases from J, with 11 bases between. The germline V gene has CDR1 MNHEY and CDR2 SMNVEV (reference sequence). The DNA of the CDR3 is TGTGCCAGCAGTTTACGGGGAACAAACAATCAGCCCCAGCATTTT. It translates to CASSLRGTNNQPQHF.

The table lists this clone with a count of one. This chain connects TRBV6-1 to TRBJ2-5, with 7 bases lining up with TRBD1. The J call may not be correct, given that the DNA end is closer to TRBJ2-7. Germline V lookup: CDR1 MNHNS, CDR2 SASEGT. The CDR3 covers 14 residues. The CDR3 spells CASSTLTGTYEQYF. CDR3 DNA sequence: TGTGCCAGCAGTACTTTGACAGGGACCTACGAGCAGTACTTC.

The chain has TRBV2 and TRBJ1-2; 7 bases fit TRBD1. V shed 0 bases, J shed 5 bases, and the junction held 6 bases outside the gene matches. This CDR3 contains 15 residues. Germline CDR1 reads SNHLY; CDR2 reads FYNNEI. CDR3 nucleotides: TGTGCCAGCAGTGAAGCGTCGACAGGGCTATATGGCTACACCTTC. Amino acid sequence: CASSEASTGLYGYTF.

The rearrangement joins TRBV6-4 to TRBJ2-2, with D perhaps matching TRBD2 (5 bases). CDR1 and CDR2 (germline): MRHNA, SNTAGT. The CDR3 loop spans 16 amino acids. Trimming took off 0 bases at V and 2 bases at J, with 10 bases between the two ends. As DNA, the CDR3 is TGTGCCAGCAGTGACTCTGCTAGCACTAACACCGGGGAGCTGTTTTTT. Translating it yields CASSDSASTNTGELFF.

The rearrangement uses TRBV5-1 and TRBJ2-1; 8 nucleotides align to TRBD2. Germline V gene lookup returns CDR1 SGHRS and CDR2 YFSETQ. The V and J ends lost 4 bases and 7 bases, in that order; junction bases with no gene match: 4. The CDR3 is made up of 13 amino acids. The CDR3 nucleotides read TGCGCCAGCAGCAAGACTAGCGAAAATGAGCAGTTCTTC. It yields the protein CASSKTSENEQFF. Based on the CDR3 plus reference TRBV5-1 and TRBJ2-1, the full variable domain is KAGVTQTPRYLIKTRGQQVTLSCSPISGHRSVSWYQQTPGQGLQFLFEYFSETQRNKGNFPGRFSGRQFSNSRSEMNVSTLELGDSALYLCASSKTSENEQFFGPGTRLTVL.

The J gene is TRBJ2-1, the V gene TRBV25-1, with D perhaps TRBD1 (5 bases). The germline CDR1 and CDR2 sequences are MGHDK and SYGVNS. V was pared by 1 base and J by 9 bases, with 19 bases between. The CDR3 totals 16 residues. The CDR3 loop reads CASSESRARLRGEQFF. The DNA for the CDR3 is TGTGCCAGCAGTGAATCCCGGGCCAGGCTAAGGGGTGAGCAGTTCTTC.

The chain recombines TRBV19 with TRBJ2-7; the match to TRBD1 covers 11 bases. The germline V gene encodes CDR1 LNHDA and CDR2 SQIVND (reference sequence). Unmatched junction bases numbered 8, after V lost 8 bases and J lost 2 bases. This CDR3 spans 15 amino acids. The CDR3 sequence: CASDSGTGGTYEQYF. CDR3 DNA: TGTGCCAGTGACTCCGGGACAGGGGGAACCTACGAGCAGTACTTC. Looking up the rest from reference TRBV19 and TRBJ2-7 gives the full variable domain: DGGITQSPKYLFRKEGQNVTLSCEQNLNHDAMYWYRQDPGQGLRLIYYSQIVNDFQKGDIAEGYSVSREKKESFPLTVTSAQKNPTAFYLCASDSGTGGTYEQYFGPGTRLTVT.

V gene TRBV7-6 combines with J gene TRBJ2-7, with a tentative D call TRBD2 (5 bases). Germline V gives CDR1 SGHVS, CDR2 FNYEAQ. This CDR3 has 14 residues. Trimming removed 5 bases from V and 2 bases from J, with 13 bases in between. For the CDR3, the DNA is TGTGCCAGCAGCCACGGCTCCGGGGCCTACGAGCAGTACTTC. It yields the protein CASSHGSGAYEQYF.

The genes are TRBV4-2 and TRBJ2-1, with 9 bases lining up with TRBD2. Losses at the gene ends were 0 bases for V and 7 bases for J; bases not matched to a gene: 10. CDR1 is LGHNA, CDR2 YNFKEQ, per germline. The CDR3 length is 17 residues. The CDR3 DNA reads as TGTGCCAGCAGCCAAGAAGGAGGGCGGGAGGGCCGGAATGAGCAGTTCTTC. Its translation is CASSQEGGREGRNEQFF.

This clone turned up a few times. J is TRBJ2-1 and V is TRBV6-6; D ambiguous. Trimming took off 6 bases at V and 8 bases at J, with 8 bases between the two ends. Germline V gene sequence: CDR1 MNHNY, CDR2 SVGAGI (reference sequence). There are 11 residues in the CDR3. The CDR3 region is CASSLLYEQFF. CDR3 nucleotides: TGTGCCAGCAGCCTACTCTATGAGCAGTTCTTC.